This TCR beta chain was recovered during a study of identifying expanded T cells in peripheral blood. Collection occurred without any documented infections or immune events in donors. The ends were cut back, 5 bases at V and 8 bases at J, with 15 bases in the middle. The length of the CDR3 is 14 residues. Looked up from germline, CDR1 is MRHNA and CDR2 is SNTAGT. Assay used: immunoSEQ multiplex PCR; TCRdb lists only in-frame clones, some missing. The data contain 50,000 to 75,000 clones, approximately 87% of them singletons. The J gene is TRBJ2-2, the V gene TRBV6-4; tentatively, D is TRBD2 (5 bases). Sequenced: blood. The TCR was taken from a person aged 18 to 75 in good health. The CDR3 loop is CASSLIPGEGELFF. CDR3 coding DNA: TGTGCCAGCAGTCTGATCCCCGGGGAAGGGGAGCTGTTTTTT.